This T cell receptor (beta chain) was obtained from a study of Ad26.COV2.S vaccination and SARS-CoV-2 variants. Study-wide results and caveats: Using TCR breadth and depth analyses may have led to underestimated total T cell responses.

Germline CDR1 SGHTA, CDR2 FQGTGA. Trimming took off 0 bases at V and 4 bases at J, with 5 bases between the two ends. The CDR3 is made up of 13 amino acids. Treatment reported: around 19 received Ad26.COV2.S at low or high dose, single or two shots; roughly five received placebo; per-sample allocation not given. Sampling happened 63 days after the first vaccine or placebo injection. For this clone: As yet, its antigen is unknown.

Assay: immunoSEQ multiplex PCR; the TCRdb copy retains only in-frame clones and omits some. The sample records about 680,000 clones, around 92% being singletons. Sequences were derived from peripheral blood, sampled in a trial of Ad26.COV2.S vaccine versus placebo. This TCR was sampled from a person aged 18 to 59 who received the Ad26.COV2.S COVID-19 vaccine or a placebo. The V gene is TRBV7-3, the J gene TRBJ2-3; D is uncertain. The CDR3 loop reads CASSLTNSDTQYF. CDR3 bases: TGTGCCAGCAGCTTAACTAACTCAGATACGCAGTATTTT.